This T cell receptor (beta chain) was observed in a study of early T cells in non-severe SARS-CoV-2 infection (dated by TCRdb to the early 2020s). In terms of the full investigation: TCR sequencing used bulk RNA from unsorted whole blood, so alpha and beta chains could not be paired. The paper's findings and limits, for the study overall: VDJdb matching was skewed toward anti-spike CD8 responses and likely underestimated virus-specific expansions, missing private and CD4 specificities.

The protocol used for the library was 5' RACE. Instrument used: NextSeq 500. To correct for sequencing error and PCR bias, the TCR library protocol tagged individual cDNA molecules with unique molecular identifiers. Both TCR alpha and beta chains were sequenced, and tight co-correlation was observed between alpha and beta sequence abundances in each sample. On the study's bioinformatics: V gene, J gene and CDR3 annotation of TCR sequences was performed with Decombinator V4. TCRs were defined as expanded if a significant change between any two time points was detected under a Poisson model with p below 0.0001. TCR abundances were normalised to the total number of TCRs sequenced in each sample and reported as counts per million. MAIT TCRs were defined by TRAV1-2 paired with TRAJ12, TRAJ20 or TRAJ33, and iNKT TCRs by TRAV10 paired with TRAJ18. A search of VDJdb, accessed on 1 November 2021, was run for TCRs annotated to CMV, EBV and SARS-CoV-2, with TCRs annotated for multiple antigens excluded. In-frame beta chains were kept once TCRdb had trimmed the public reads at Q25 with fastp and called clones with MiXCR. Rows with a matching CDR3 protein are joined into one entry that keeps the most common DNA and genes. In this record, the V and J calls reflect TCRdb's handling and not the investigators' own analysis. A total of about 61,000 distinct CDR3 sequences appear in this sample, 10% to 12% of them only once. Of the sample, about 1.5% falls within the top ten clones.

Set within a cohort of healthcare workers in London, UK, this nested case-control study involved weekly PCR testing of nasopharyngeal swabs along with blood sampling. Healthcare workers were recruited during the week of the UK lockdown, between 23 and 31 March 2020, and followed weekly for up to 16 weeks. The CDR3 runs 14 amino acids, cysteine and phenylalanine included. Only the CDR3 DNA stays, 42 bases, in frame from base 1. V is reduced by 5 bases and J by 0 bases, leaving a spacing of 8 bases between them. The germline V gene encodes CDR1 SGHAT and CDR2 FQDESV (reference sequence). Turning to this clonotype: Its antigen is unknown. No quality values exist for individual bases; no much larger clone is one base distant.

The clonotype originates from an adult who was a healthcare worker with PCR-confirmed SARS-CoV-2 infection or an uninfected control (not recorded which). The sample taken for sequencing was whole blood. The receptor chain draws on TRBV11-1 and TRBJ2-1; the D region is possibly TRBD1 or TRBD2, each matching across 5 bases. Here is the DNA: TGTGCCAGCAGCGGGGGTAGCTCCTACAATGAGCAGTTCTTC. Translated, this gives CASSGGSSYNEQFF.